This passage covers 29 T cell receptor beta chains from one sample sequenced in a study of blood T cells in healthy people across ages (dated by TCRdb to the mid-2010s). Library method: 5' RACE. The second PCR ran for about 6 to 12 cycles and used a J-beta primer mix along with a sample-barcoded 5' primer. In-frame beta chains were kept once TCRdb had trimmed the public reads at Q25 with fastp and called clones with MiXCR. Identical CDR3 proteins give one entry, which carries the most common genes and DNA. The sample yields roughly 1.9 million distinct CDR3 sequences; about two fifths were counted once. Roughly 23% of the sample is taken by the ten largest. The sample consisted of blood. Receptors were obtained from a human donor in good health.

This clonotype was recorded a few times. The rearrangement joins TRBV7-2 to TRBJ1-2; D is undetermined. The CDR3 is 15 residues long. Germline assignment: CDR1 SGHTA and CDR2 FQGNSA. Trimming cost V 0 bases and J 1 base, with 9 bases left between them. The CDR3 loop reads CASSLAGGNNYGYTF. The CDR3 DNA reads TGTGCCAGCAGCTTAGCCGGCGGGAATAACTATGGCTACACCTTC.

The CDR3 loop reads CATSVAGEETQYF. The CDR3 coding sequence is TGTGCCACCAGTGTCGCAGGGGAAGAGACCCAGTACTTC. The chain couples TRBV24-1 to TRBJ2-5, with a weak D call TRBD1 (6 bases). The CDR3 length is 13 residues. The germline V gene encodes CDR1 KGHDR and CDR2 SFDVKD. The germline V and J ends were trimmed by 5 bases and 3 bases, with 9 bases remaining between them.

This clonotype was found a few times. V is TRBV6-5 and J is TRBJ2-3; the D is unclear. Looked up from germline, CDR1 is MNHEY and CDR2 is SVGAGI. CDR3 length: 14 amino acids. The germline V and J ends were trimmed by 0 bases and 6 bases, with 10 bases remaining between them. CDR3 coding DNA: TGTGCCAGCAGTTACTCTACCTATAGGGATACGCAGTATTTT. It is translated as CASSYSTYRDTQYF.

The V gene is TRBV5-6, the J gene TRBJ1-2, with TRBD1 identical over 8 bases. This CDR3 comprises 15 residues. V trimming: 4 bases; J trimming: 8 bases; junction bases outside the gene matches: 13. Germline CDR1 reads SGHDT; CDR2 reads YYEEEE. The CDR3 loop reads CASSPQAGGLWGYTF. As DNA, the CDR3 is TGTGCCAGCAGCCCCCAGGCAGGGGGCCTGTGGGGCTACACCTTC.

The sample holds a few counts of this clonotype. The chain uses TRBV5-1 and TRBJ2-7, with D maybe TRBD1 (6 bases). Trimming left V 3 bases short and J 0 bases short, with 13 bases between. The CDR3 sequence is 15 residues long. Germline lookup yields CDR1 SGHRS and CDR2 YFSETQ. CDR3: CASSSDRVFSYEQYF. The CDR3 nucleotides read TGCGCCAGCAGCTCGGACAGAGTGTTCTCCTACGAGCAGTACTTC.

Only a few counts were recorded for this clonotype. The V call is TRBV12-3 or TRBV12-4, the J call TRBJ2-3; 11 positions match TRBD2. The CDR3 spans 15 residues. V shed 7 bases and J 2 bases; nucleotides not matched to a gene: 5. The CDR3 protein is CASTLAGGNTDTQYF. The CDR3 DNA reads TGTGCCAGCACCCTAGCGGGGGGAAACACAGATACGCAGTATTTT.

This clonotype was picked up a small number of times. The CDR3 is CATSRGKLYDGYTF. CDR3 DNA sequence: TGTGCCACCAGCAGAGGGAAACTTTACGATGGCTACACCTTC. The rearrangement uses TRBV15 and TRBJ1-2; D not certain. V lost 1 base and J 6 bases, leaving 12 bases between the germline ends. Germline V lookup: CDR1 LNHNV, CDR2 YYDKDF (reference sequence). The CDR3 consists of 14 residues.

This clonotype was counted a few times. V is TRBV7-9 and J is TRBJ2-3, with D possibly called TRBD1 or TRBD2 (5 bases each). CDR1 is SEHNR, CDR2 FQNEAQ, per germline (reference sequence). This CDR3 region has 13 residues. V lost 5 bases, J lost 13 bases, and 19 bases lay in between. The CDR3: CASSADGTAGKYF. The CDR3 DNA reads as TGTGCCAGCAGCGCAGATGGGACGGCCGGAAAGTATTTT. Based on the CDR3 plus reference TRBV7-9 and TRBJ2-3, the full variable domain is DTGVSQNPRHKITKRGQNVTFRCDPISEHNRLYWYRQTLGQGPEFLTYFQNEAQLEKSRLLSDRFSAERPKGSFSTLEIQRTEQGDSAMYLCASSADGTAGKYFGPGTRLTVL.

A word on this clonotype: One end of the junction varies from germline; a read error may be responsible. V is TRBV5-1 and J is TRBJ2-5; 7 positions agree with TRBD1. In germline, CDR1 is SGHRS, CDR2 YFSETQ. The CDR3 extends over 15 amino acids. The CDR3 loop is CASSLTGAPQETRYF. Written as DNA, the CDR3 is TGCGCCAGCAGCTTGACAGGGGCCCCCCAAGAGACCCGGTACTTC.

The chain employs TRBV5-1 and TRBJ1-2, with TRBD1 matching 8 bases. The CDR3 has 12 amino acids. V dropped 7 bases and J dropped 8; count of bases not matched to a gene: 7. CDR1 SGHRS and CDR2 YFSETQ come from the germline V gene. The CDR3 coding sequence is TGCGCCAGCCACGACAGGGGTGGAGGCTACACCTTC. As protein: CASHDRGGGYTF. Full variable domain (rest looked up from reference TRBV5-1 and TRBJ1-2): KAGVTQTPRYLIKTRGQQVTLSCSPISGHRSVSWYQQTPGQGLQFLFEYFSETQRNKGNFPGRFSGRQFSNSRSEMNVSTLELGDSALYLCASHDRGGGYTFGSGTRLTVV.

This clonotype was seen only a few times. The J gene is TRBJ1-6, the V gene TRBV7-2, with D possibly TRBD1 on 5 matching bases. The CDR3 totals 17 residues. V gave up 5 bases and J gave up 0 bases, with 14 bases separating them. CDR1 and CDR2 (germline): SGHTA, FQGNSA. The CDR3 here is CASSPGMDISYNSPLHF. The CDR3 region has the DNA TGTGCCAGCAGCCCAGGCATGGACATCTCCTATAATTCACCCCTCCACTTT.

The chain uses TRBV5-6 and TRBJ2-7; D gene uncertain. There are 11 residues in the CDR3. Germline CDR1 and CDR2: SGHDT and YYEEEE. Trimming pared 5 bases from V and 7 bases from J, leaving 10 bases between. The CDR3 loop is CASSGAWEQYF. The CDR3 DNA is TGTGCCAGCAGTGGAGCTTGGGAGCAGTACTTC.

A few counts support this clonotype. CDR3: CASSSNENGDPYEQYF. CDR3 DNA sequence: TGTGCCAGCAGCTCTAACGAGAACGGTGATCCCTACGAGCAGTACTTC. The chain joins TRBV7-6 to TRBJ2-7; no firm D call. Trimming removed 4 bases at V and 2 bases at J, with 18 bases between. The CDR3 contains 16 residues. The germline gives CDR1 SGHVS, CDR2 FNYEAQ.

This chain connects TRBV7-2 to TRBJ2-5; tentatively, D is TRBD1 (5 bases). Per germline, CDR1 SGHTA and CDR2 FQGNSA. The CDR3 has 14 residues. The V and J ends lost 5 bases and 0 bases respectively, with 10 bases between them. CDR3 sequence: CASSPQANQETQYF. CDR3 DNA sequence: TGTGCCAGCAGCCCACAGGCGAACCAAGAGACCCAGTACTTC.

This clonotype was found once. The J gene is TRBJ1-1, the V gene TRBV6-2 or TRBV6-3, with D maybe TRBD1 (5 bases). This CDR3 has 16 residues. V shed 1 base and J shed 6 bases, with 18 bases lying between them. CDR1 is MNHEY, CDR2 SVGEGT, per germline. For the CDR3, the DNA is TGTGCCAGCAGTTACTGGCGCATGGGGCGCGGACCTGAAGCTTTCTTT. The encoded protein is CASSYWRMGRGPEAFF.

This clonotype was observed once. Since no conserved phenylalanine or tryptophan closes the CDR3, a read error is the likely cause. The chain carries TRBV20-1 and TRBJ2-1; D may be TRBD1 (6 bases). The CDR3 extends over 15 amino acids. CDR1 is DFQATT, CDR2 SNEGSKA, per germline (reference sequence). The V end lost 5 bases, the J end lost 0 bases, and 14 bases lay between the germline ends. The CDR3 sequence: CSAESGTSSYNEQFV. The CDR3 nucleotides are TGCAGTGCTGAGTCAGGGACAAGCTCCTACAATGAGCAGTTCGTC.

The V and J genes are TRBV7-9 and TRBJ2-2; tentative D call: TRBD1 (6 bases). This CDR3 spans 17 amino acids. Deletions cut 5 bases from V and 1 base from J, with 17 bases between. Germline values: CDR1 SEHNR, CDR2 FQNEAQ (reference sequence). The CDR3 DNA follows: TGTGCCAGCAGCCCTCCGACAGGCACCAGGAACACCGGGGAGCTGTTTTTT. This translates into CASSPPTGTRNTGELFF. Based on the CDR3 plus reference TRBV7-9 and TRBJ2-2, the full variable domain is DTGVSQNPRHKITKRGQNVTFRCDPISEHNRLYWYRQTLGQGPEFLTYFQNEAQLEKSRLLSDRFSAERPKGSFSTLEIQRTEQGDSAMYLCASSPPTGTRNTGELFFGEGSRLTVL.

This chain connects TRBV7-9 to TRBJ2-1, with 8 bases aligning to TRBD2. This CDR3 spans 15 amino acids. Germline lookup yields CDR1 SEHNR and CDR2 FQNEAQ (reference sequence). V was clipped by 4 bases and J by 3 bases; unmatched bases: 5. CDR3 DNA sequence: TGTGCCAGCAGCTCTAGCGGGTTCGTCTACAATGAGCAGTTCTTC. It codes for CASSSSGFVYNEQFF. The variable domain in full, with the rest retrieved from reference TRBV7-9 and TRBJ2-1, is DTGVSQNPRHKITKRGQNVTFRCDPISEHNRLYWYRQTLGQGPEFLTYFQNEAQLEKSRLLSDRFSAERPKGSFSTLEIQRTEQGDSAMYLCASSSSGFVYNEQFFGPGTRLTVL.

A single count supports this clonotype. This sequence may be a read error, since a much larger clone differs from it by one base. CDR3 nucleotide sequence: TGTGCCAGCAGTCGGGCCCAGGGCAGAGATACGCAGTATTTT. Translation gives CASSRAQGRDTQYF. The rearrangement joins TRBV12-3 or TRBV12-4 to TRBJ2-3, with D maybe TRBD1 (5 bases). Trimming took off 5 bases at V and 5 bases at J, with 14 bases between the two ends. The CDR3 length is 14 residues.

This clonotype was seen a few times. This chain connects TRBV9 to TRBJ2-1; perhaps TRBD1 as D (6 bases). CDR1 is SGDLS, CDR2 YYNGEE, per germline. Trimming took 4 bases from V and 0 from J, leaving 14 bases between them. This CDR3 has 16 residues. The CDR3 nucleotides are TGTGCCAGCAGCCCGACGGACAGAAGCTCCTACAATGAGCAGTTCTTC. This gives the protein CASSPTDRSSYNEQFF.

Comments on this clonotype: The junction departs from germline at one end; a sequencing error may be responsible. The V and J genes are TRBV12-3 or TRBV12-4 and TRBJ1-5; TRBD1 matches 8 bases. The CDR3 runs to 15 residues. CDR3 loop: CASSKATTGVQPKHF. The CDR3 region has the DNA TGTGCCAGCAGTAAAGCTACGACAGGGGTCCAGCCCAAGCATTTT.

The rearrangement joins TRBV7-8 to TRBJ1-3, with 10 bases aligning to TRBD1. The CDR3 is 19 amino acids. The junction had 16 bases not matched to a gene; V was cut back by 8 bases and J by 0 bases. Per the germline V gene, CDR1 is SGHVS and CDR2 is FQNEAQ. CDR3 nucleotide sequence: TGTGCCAGCTTTACTATAGGGGACAGGGGTTTGGGCTCTGGAAACACCATATATTTT. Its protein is CASFTIGDRGLGSGNTIYF.

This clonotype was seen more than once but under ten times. The CDR3 is CASSLRRGASTGELFF. CDR3 bases: TGTGCCAGCAGTTTACGGCGGGGGGCCAGTACCGGGGAGCTGTTTTTT. The chain employs TRBV12-3 or TRBV12-4 and TRBJ2-2; 8 positions agree with TRBD2. Trimming at V came to 2 bases and at J to 5 bases, leaving 7 bases not matched to a gene. The length of the CDR3 is 16 residues.

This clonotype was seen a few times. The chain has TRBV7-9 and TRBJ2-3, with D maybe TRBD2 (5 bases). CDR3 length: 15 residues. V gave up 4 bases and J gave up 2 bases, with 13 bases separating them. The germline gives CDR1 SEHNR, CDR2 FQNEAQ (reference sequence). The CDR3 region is CASSSEEEYTDTQYF. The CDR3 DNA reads TGTGCCAGCAGCTCAGAGGAGGAATACACAGATACGCAGTATTTT.

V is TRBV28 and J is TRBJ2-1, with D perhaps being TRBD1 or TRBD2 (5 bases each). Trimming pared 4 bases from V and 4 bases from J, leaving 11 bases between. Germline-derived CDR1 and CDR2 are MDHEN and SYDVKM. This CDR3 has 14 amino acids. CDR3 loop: CASSSGTIYNEQFF. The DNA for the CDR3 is TGTGCCAGCAGTTCCGGGACGATATACAATGAGCAGTTCTTC.

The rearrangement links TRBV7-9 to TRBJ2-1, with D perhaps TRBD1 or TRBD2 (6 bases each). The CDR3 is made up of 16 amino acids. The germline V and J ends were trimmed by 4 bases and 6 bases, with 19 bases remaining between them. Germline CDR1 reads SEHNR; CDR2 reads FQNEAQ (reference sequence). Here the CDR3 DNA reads TGTGCCAGCAGCTCCCTGGCTGGAGGGGGGCCCAATGAGCAGTTCTTC. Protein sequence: CASSSLAGGGPNEQFF.

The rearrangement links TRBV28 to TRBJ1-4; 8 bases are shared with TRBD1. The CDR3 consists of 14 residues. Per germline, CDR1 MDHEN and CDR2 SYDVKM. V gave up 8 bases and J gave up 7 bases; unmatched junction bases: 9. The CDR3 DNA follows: TGTGCCAGCGGGCGGACAGGGTGGCGTGAAAAACTGTTTTTT. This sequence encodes CASGRTGWREKLFF. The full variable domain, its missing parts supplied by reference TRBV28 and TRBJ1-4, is DVKVTQSSRYLVKRTGEKVFLECVQDMDHENMFWYRQDPGLGLRLIYFSYDVKMKEKGDIPEGYSVSREKKERFSLILESASTNQTSMYLCASGRTGWREKLFFGSGTQLSVL.

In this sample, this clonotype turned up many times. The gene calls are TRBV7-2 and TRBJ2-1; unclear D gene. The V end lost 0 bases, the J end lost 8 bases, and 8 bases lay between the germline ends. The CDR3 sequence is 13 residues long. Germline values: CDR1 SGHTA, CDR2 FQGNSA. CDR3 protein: CASSLAGSDEQFF. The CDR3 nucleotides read TGTGCCAGCAGCTTAGCGGGCAGCGATGAGCAGTTCTTC.

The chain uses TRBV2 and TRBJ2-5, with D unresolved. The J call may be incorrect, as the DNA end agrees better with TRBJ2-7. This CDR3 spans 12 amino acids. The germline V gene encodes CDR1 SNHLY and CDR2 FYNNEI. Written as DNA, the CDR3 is TGTGCCAGCAGTGAATCCCCTGGCGAGCAGTACTTC. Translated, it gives CASSESPGEQYF.